A selection of T cell receptor beta chains follows, all from one sample in a study of blood T cell repertoires in COVID-19. Sequenced by immunoSEQ multiplex PCR; TCRdb stores in-frame clones only, minus some. The table records about 62,000 clones, more than 90% of them present only once. Specimen: peripheral blood. These receptors were collected from a human donor in a cohort sampled during active COVID-19. Both conserved end residues are part of each CDR3. The order of the fields is CDR3 DNA, CDR3 protein, clone size, V gene, J gene, D gene. D genes are given only for firm matches. A row's size may be missing; if present it is once, few, many or a size class.

CDR3nt: TGCGCCAGCAGCCACCGGACAGGGGACTATGGCTACACCTTC; CDR3aa: CASSHRTGDYGYTF; abundance: .; v_gene: TRBV4-1; j_gene: TRBJ1-2; d_gene: TRBD1
CDR3nt: TGCGCCAGCAGGGGCAGAGACGGCTACGAGCAGTACTTC; CDR3aa: CASRGRDGYEQYF; abundance: .; v_gene: TRBV5-1; j_gene: TRBJ2-7; d_gene: .
CDR3nt: TGTGCCAGCAGACGGACAGGGAACACTGAAGCTTTCTTT; CDR3aa: CASRRTGNTEAFF; abundance: once; v_gene: TRBV6-4; j_gene: TRBJ1-1; d_gene: TRBD1
CDR3nt: TGTGCCAGCAGTGGGGGACTAGCGGGGGTTGGGGATACGCAGTATTTT; CDR3aa: CASSGGLAGVGDTQYF; abundance: .; v_gene: TRBV6-1; j_gene: TRBJ2-3; d_gene: TRBD2
CDR3nt: TGTGCCAGGGCTCCCGGGGGGCGCGAATCACCCCTCCACTTT; CDR3aa: CARAPGGRESPLHF; abundance: .; v_gene: TRBV2; j_gene: TRBJ1-6; d_gene: .
CDR3nt: TGTGCCAGCAGCGAAACTGGGGGGGAAAATCAGCCCCAGCATTTT; CDR3aa: CASSETGGENQPQHF; abundance: .; v_gene: TRBV5-5; j_gene: TRBJ1-5; d_gene: .
CDR3nt: TGTGCCAGCAGCTCAAGTAAACAGGGCGAAACCTACGAGCAGTACTTC; CDR3aa: CASSSSKQGETYEQYF; abundance: .; v_gene: TRBV5-8; j_gene: TRBJ2-7; d_gene: .
CDR3nt: TGTGCCAGCAGTTACGGCTCAACCGGGATAAGGGATACGCAGTATTTT; CDR3aa: CASSYGSTGIRDTQYF; abundance: .; v_gene: TRBV6-2/TRBV6-3; j_gene: TRBJ2-3; d_gene: .
CDR3nt: TGTGCCAGCAGGCCGATGGAGGGTGAAAAACTGTTTTTT; CDR3aa: CASRPMEGEKLFF; abundance: .; v_gene: TRBV28; j_gene: TRBJ1-4; d_gene: .
CDR3nt: TGTGCCAGCAGCCAGACCCGACAGGCCCTTTATGGCTACACCTTC; CDR3aa: CASSQTRQALYGYTF; abundance: .; v_gene: TRBV7-9; j_gene: TRBJ1-2; d_gene: .
CDR3nt: TGCGCCAGCAGCGGGCGGGGGGTGAACACCGGGGAGCTGTTTTTT; CDR3aa: CASSGRGVNTGELFF; abundance: .; v_gene: TRBV5-1; j_gene: TRBJ2-2; d_gene: TRBD2
CDR3nt: TGTGCCAGCAGCTTGGCCGGGACAGTCAATCAGCCCCAGCATTTT; CDR3aa: CASSLAGTVNQPQHF; abundance: .; v_gene: TRBV7-2; j_gene: TRBJ1-5; d_gene: TRBD1
CDR3nt: TGCGCCAGCGGTAGGGGGTTAGTGTACACTGAAGCTTTCTTT; CDR3aa: CASGRGLVYTEAFF; abundance: few; v_gene: TRBV4-1; j_gene: TRBJ1-1; d_gene: .
CDR3nt: TGTGCCAGCAGTTTAGGGAGAAGCAATCAGCCCCAGCATTTT; CDR3aa: CASSLGRSNQPQHF; abundance: .; v_gene: TRBV6-5; j_gene: TRBJ1-5; d_gene: .
CDR3nt: TGTGCCAGCAGCCCCCACGTATTCGTAGCCAACCAAGAGACCCAGTACTTC; CDR3aa: CASSPHVFVANQETQYF; abundance: .; v_gene: TRBV7-8; j_gene: TRBJ2-5; d_gene: .
CDR3nt: TGTGCCAGCAGCTTGCCGGGACAGGGAGTAACAGATACGCAGTATTTT; CDR3aa: CASSLPGQGVTDTQYF; abundance: .; v_gene: TRBV5-6; j_gene: TRBJ2-3; d_gene: TRBD1
CDR3nt: TGTGCCAGCACGTACAGCCAAGAGACCCAGTACTTC; CDR3aa: CASTYSQETQYF; abundance: .; v_gene: TRBV2; j_gene: TRBJ2-5; d_gene: .
CDR3nt: TGTGCCAGCAGCTTTGGAGGGCAAGAGACCCAGTACTTC; CDR3aa: CASSFGGQETQYF; abundance: .; v_gene: TRBV11-1; j_gene: TRBJ2-5; d_gene: .
CDR3nt: TGTGCCAGCAGCCAAGGAAGGGGACAGAACACTGAAGCTTTCTTT; CDR3aa: CASSQGRGQNTEAFF; abundance: .; v_gene: TRBV14; j_gene: TRBJ1-1; d_gene: .
CDR3nt: TGTGCCTGGAGTGCGGCGGGGTTTGAAGCTTTCTTT; CDR3aa: CAWSAAGFEAFF; abundance: .; v_gene: TRBV30; j_gene: TRBJ1-1; d_gene: .
CDR3nt: TGTGCCAGCAGCGCGAGGGACAGGGGATTAAATTCACCCCTCCACTTT; CDR3aa: CASSARDRGLNSPLHF; abundance: .; v_gene: TRBV7-9; j_gene: TRBJ1-6; d_gene: TRBD1
CDR3nt: TGTGCCAGCTCATTTTCAGGGGGCAGGACTGAAGCTTTCTTT; CDR3aa: CASSFSGGRTEAFF; abundance: .; v_gene: TRBV18; j_gene: TRBJ1-1; d_gene: TRBD1
CDR3nt: TGTGCCACTTCCGGGGGAAGACTAGCTGACTACAATGAGCAGTTCTTC; CDR3aa: CATSGGRLADYNEQFF; abundance: once; v_gene: TRBV24-1; j_gene: TRBJ2-1; d_gene: TRBD2
CDR3nt: TGCGCCAGCAGTCAATCCCCTGGCCTCTTGAACACTGAAGCTTTCTTT; CDR3aa: CASSQSPGLLNTEAFF; abundance: .; v_gene: TRBV23-1; j_gene: TRBJ1-1; d_gene: .
CDR3nt: TGTGCCACCACGGGATACCACAATGAGCAGTTCTTC; CDR3aa: CATTGYHNEQFF; abundance: .; v_gene: TRBV15; j_gene: TRBJ2-1; d_gene: .
CDR3nt: TGTGCCACCGGGGGACTGCTGTTTTTT; CDR3aa: CATGGLLFF; abundance: .; v_gene: TRBV24-1; j_gene: TRBJ2-2; d_gene: .
CDR3nt: TGTACCACGGCGGTGGGACAGGGGACGAACATTCAGTACTTC; CDR3aa: CTTAVGQGTNIQYF; abundance: .; v_gene: TRBV6-5; j_gene: TRBJ2-4; d_gene: TRBD1
CDR3nt: TGTGCCAGCAGCCGAGGTGGAGGTTGGGGTGGACAAGAGACCCAGTACTTC; CDR3aa: CASSRGGGWGGQETQYF; abundance: .; v_gene: TRBV3-1/TRBV3-2; j_gene: TRBJ2-5; d_gene: .